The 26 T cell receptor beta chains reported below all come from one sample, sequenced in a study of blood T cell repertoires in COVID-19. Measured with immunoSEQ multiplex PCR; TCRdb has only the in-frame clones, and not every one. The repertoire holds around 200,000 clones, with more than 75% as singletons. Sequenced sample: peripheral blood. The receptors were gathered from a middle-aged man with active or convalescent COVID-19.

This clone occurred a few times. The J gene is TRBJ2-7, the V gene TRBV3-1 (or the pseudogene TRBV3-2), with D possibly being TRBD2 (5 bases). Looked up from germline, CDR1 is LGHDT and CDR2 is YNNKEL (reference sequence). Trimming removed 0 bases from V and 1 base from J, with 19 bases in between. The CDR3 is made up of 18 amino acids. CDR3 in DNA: TGTGCCAGCAGCCAAGATTGGCGAAGGACCCGGGGATCCTACGAGCAGTACTTC. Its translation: CASSQDWRRTRGSYEQYF.

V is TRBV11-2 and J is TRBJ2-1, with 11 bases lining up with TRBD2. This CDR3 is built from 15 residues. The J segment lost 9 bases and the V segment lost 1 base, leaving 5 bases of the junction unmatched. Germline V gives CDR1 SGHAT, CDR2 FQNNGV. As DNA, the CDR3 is TGTGCCAGCAGCTTAGCACTAGCGGGGGAAGTTGAGCAGTTCTTC. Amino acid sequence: CASSLALAGEVEQFF.

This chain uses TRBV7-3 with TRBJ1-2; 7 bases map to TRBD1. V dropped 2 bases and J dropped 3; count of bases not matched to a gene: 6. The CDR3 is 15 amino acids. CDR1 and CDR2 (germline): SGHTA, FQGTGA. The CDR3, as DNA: TGTGCCAGCAGCTTAGGCACCGGACAGGACTATGGCTACACCTTC. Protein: CASSLGTGQDYGYTF.

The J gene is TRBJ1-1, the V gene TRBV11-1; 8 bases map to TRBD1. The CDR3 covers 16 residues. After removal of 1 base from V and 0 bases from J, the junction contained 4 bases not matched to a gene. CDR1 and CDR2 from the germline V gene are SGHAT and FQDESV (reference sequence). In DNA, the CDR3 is TGTGCCAGCAGCTTAGGTCAGGGGGCCATGAACACTGAAGCTTTCTTT. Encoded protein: CASSLGQGAMNTEAFF.

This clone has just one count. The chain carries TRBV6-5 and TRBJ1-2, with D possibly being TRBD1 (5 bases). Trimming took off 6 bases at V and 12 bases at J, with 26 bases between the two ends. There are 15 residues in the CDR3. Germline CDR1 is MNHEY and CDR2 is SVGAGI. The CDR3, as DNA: TGTGCCAGCAGGGCTTTCGATAGGGACTGGAGGGGACACACCTTC. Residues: CASRAFDRDWRGHTF.

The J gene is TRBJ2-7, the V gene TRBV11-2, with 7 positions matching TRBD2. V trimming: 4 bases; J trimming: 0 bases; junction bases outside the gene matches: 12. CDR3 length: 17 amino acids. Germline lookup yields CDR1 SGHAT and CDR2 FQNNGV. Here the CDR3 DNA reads TGTGCCAGCAGCTCCCTCCCTACTAGCGTAATCTCCTACGAGCAGTACTTC. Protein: CASSSLPTSVISYEQYF. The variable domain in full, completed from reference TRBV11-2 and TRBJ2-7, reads EAGVAQSPRYKIIEKRQSVAFWCNPISGHATLYWYQQILGQGPKLLIQFQNNGVVDDSQLPKDRFSAERLKGVDSTLKIQPAKLEDSAVYLCASSSLPTSVISYEQYFGPGTRLTVT.

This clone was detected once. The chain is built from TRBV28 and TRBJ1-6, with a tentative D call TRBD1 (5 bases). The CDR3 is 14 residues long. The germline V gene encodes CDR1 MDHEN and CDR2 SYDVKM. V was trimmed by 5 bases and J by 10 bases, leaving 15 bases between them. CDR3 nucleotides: TGTGCCAGCAGTCTCGGTCGGGGGGACTCACCCCTCCACTTT. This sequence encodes CASSLGRGDSPLHF.

The CDR3 protein is CASSVEVMGTGGYTF. CDR3 DNA: TGTGCCAGCAGCGTAGAAGTCATGGGGACTGGTGGCTACACCTTC. The chain uses TRBV9 and TRBJ1-2, with D possibly being TRBD1 (5 bases). The germline CDR1 and CDR2 sequences are SGDLS and YYNGEE. This CDR3 spans 15 amino acids. With 0 bases removed from V and 7 bases from J, the gap between germline ends came to 16 bases.

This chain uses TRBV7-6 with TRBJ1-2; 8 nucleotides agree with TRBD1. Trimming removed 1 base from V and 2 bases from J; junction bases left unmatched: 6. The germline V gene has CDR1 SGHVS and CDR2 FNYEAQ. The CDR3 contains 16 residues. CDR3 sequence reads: CASSLGTGGDNYGYTF. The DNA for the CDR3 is TGTGCCAGCAGCTTAGGCACAGGGGGGGACAACTATGGCTACACCTTC.

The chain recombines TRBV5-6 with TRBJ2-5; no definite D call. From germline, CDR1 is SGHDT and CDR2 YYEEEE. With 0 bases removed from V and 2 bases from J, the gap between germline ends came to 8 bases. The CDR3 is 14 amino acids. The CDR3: CASSLDSFQETQYF. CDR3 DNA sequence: TGTGCCAGCAGCTTGGACAGTTTTCAAGAGACCCAGTACTTC.

This chain's CDR3 is CASSLYGQGLNEKLFF. In nucleotides, the CDR3 is TGTGCCAGCAGCTTGTATGGACAGGGCCTTAATGAAAAACTGTTTTTT. The chain joins TRBV11-2 to TRBJ1-4; TRBD1 matches at 8 bases. V shed 3 bases, J shed 4 bases, and the junction held 7 bases outside the gene matches. The CDR3 has 16 amino acids. The germline V gene encodes CDR1 SGHAT and CDR2 FQNNGV.

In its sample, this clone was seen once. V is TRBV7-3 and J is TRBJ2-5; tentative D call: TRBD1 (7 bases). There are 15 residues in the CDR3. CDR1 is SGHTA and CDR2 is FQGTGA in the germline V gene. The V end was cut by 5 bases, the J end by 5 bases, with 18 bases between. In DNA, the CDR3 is TGTGCCAGCAGCCCCCAGGGGGGCAGGGGTGAGACCCAGTACTTC. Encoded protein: CASSPQGGRGETQYF.

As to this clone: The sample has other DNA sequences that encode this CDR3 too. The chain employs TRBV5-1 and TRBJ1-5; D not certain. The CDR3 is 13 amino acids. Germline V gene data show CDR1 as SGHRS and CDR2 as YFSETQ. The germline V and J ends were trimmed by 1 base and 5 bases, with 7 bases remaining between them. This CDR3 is CASSLSVDQPQHF. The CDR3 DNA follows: TGCGCCAGCAGCTTGTCAGTGGATCAGCCCCAGCATTTT.

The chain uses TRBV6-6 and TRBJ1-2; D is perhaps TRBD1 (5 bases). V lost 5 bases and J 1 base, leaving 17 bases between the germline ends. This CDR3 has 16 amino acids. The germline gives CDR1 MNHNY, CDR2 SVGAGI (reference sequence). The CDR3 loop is CASSHSDSSLNYGYTF. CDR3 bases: TGTGCCAGCAGTCATAGTGACAGCAGCCTTAACTATGGCTACACCTTC.

The CDR3 DNA sequence: TGTGCCAGCAGCTTGGACAACTATGAGCAGTACTTC. Encoded protein: CASSLDNYEQYF. The chain employs TRBV5-4 and TRBJ2-7; no reliable D call. Deletions cut 0 bases from V and 7 bases from J, with 8 bases between. CDR1 is SGHNT and CDR2 is YYREEE in the germline V gene (reference sequence). This CDR3 region has 12 residues.

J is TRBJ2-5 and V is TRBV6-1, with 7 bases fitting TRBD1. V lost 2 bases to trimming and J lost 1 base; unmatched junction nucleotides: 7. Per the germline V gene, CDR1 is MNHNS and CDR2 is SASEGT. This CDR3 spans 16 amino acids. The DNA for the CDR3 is TGTGCCAGCAGTGAATACAGGGGCCCTTCCCAAGAGACCCAGTACTTC. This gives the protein CASSEYRGPSQETQYF.

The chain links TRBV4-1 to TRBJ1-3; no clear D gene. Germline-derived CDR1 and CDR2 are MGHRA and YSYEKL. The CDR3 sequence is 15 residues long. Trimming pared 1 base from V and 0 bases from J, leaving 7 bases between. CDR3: CASSQGLFSGNTIYF. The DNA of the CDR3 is TGCGCCAGCAGCCAAGGGCTCTTCTCTGGAAACACCATATATTTT.

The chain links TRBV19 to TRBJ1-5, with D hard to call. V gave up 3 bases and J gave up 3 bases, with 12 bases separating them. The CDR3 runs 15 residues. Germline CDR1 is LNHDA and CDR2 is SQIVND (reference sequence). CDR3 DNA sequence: TGTGCCAGTAGTATGCGGTCTGTTGCCAATCAGCCCCAGCATTTT. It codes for CASSMRSVANQPQHF. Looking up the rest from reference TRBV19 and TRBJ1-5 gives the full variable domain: DGGITQSPKYLFRKEGQNVTLSCEQNLNHDAMYWYRQDPGQGLRLIYYSQIVNDFQKGDIAEGYSVSREKKESFPLTVTSAQKNPTAFYLCASSMRSVANQPQHFGDGTRLSIL.

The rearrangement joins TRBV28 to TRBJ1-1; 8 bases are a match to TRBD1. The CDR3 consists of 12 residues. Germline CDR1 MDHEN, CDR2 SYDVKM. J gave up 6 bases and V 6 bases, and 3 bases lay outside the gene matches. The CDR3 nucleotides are TGTGCCAGCAGCGGACAGGGTTCTGAAGCTTTCTTT. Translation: CASSGQGSEAFF.

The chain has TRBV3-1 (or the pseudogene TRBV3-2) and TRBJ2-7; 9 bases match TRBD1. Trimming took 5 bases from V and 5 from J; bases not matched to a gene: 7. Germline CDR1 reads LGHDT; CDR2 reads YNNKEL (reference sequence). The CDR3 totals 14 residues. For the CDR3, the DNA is TGTGCCAGCAGCTACGGGACAGGGTGGAACGAGCAGTACTTC. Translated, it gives CASSYGTGWNEQYF.

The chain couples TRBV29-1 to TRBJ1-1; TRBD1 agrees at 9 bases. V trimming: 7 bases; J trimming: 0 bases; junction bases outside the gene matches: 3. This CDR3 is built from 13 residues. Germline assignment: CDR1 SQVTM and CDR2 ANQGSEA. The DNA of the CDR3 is TGCAGCGGGGACAGGGACATGAACACTGAAGCTTTCTTT. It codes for CSGDRDMNTEAFF.

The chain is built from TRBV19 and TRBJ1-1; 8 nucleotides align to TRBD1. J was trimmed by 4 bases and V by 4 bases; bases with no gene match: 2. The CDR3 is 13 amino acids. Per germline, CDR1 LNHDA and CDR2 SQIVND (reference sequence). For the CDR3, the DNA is TGTGCCAGTAGTACAGGGGGCATCACTGAAGCTTTCTTT. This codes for CASSTGGITEAFF.

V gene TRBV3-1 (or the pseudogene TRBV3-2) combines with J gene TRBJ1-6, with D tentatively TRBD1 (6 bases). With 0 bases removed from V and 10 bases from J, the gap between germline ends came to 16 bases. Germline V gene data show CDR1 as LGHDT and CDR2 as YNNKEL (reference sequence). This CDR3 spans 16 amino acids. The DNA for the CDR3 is TGTGCCAGCAGCCAAGATTCAGGCGGGGGCAGATCACCCCTCCACTTT. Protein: CASSQDSGGGRSPLHF.

The CDR3 sequence is CATTKGLESTYEQYF. CDR3 DNA: TGTGCCACCACGAAAGGACTGGAGTCAACCTACGAGCAGTACTTC. The chain combines TRBV15 with TRBJ2-7; a possible D gene is TRBD2 (5 bases). The CDR3 contains 15 residues. The germline V gene has CDR1 LNHNV and CDR2 YYDKDF (reference sequence). The ends were cut back, 7 bases at V and 2 bases at J, with 18 bases in the middle.

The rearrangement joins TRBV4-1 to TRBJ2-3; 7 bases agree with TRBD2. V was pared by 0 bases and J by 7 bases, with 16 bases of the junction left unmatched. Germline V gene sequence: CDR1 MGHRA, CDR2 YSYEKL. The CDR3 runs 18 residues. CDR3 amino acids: CASSQDRLGTTSLYTQYF. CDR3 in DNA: TGCGCCAGCAGCCAAGATCGTTTAGGGACTACTTCACTTTATACGCAGTATTTT.

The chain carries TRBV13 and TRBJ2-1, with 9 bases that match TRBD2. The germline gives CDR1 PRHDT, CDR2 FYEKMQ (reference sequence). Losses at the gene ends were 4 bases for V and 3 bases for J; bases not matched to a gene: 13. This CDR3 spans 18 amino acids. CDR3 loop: CASSSPPASGANYNEQFF. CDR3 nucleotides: TGTGCCAGCAGCTCACCCCCGGCTAGCGGGGCCAACTACAATGAGCAGTTCTTC.